This passage covers 26 T cell receptor beta chains from one sample sequenced in a study of tacrolimus-resistant gene-edited T cells for transplant recipients. Regarding treatment: CRISPR-Cas9 RNP knockout of FKBP12 using synthetic sgRNA#2. PBMCs were stimulated approximately 6 hours with overlapping CMV pp65 and IE-1 peptide pools, then IFNgamma-secretion enriched. FKBP12 was knocked out on day 7 by electroporating Cas9 ribonucleoprotein. Enriched CMV-specific T cells were expanded in culture with recombinant human IL-7 and IL-15. This table comes from immunoSEQ multiplex PCR, and its TCRdb copy is limited to in-frame clones, with some not included. Of 750 to 950 clones listed, around two fifths were seen once; the top ten hold about four fifths. Source: a CMV-specific product grown in culture, taken from cells with FKBP12 knockout. These receptors all come from a human donor in good health, a blood donor.

The V and J genes are TRBV6-1 and TRBJ1-2, with D uncertain. Germline CDR1 and CDR2: MNHNS and SASEGT. Trimming took off 5 bases at V and 8 bases at J, with 15 bases between the two ends. There are 13 residues in the CDR3. CDR3 coding DNA: TGTGCCAGCAGTTTCATCGAGACTGGGGGCTACACCTTC. Protein sequence: CASSFIETGGYTF.

The chain uses TRBV5-1 and TRBJ1-3; tentatively, D is TRBD1 (6 bases). Germline loops: CDR1 SGHRS, CDR2 YFSETQ. The CDR3 has 15 residues. Trimming left V 4 bases short and J 0 bases short, with 11 bases between. CDR3 residues: CASSGGPSSGNTIYF. The CDR3 coding sequence is TGCGCCAGCAGCGGGGGGCCGAGCTCTGGAAACACCATATATTTT.

The rearrangement joins TRBV7-8 to TRBJ2-3; 7 bases line up with TRBD1. This CDR3 has 14 residues. The V and J ends lost 3 bases and 9 bases, in that order; junction bases with no gene match: 9. Germline CDR1 SGHVS, CDR2 FQNEAQ. The CDR3 loop reads CASSFIEGAMTQYF. In nucleotides, the CDR3 is TGTGCCAGCAGCTTTATCGAGGGGGCGATGACGCAGTATTTT.

This clone was detected a few times. V usage is TRBV2 and J usage is TRBJ2-7; the D gene is possibly TRBD1 (8 bases). Germline V gives CDR1 SNHLY, CDR2 FYNNEI. Between the trimmed V and J ends, which lost 8 bases and 4 bases, there was a span of 18 bases. This CDR3 region has 14 residues. The CDR3 protein is CASGEGTGIYEQYF. CDR3 sequence (DNA): TGTGCCAGCGGGGAGGGGACAGGAATATACGAGCAGTACTTC.

The chain uses TRBV19 and TRBJ1-2; 7 bases line up with TRBD1. The ends lost 4 bases at V and 0 bases at J; junction bases unmatched: 11. The CDR3 loop spans 17 amino acids. Germline CDR1 LNHDA, CDR2 SQIVND (reference sequence). The CDR3 DNA reads as TGTGCCAGTAGTAACAGGGGCCTTACGCTAACTAACTATGGCTACACCTTC. It codes for CASSNRGLTLTNYGYTF.

This clone has a handful of counts. The rearrangement joins TRBV5-1 to TRBJ1-1; D ambiguous. CDR1 and CDR2 from the germline V gene are SGHRS and YFSETQ. This CDR3 contains 11 residues. The V end was cut by 4 bases, the J end by 7 bases, with 8 bases between. The CDR3: CASSGSNEAFF. In nucleotides, the CDR3 is TGCGCCAGCAGCGGGTCGAATGAAGCTTTCTTT.

CDR3: CASSFDRPLQRKNIQYF. The CDR3, as DNA: TGTGCCAGCAGCTTCGACCGTCCCTTGCAAAGAAAAAACATTCAGTACTTC. This chain links TRBV3-1 (or the pseudogene TRBV3-2) with TRBJ2-4; D call uncertain. This CDR3 is 17 amino acids long. CDR1 is LGHDT, CDR2 YNNKEL, per germline (reference sequence). The V and J ends lost 5 bases and 4 bases respectively, with 21 bases between them.

This clone was counted only a few times. This chain uses TRBV4-3 with TRBJ2-3; 7 bases agree with TRBD2. The V gene's germline CDR1 is LGHNA and CDR2 YSLEER. The CDR3 spans 17 residues. Trimming took 0 bases from V and 2 from J; bases not matched to a gene: 8. The CDR3 sequence is CASSQEGGGPHTDTQYF. DNA for the CDR3: TGCGCCAGCAGCCAAGAAGGCGGGGGACCTCACACAGATACGCAGTATTTT.

About this clone itself: Other DNA sequences within the sample encode an identical CDR3. CDR3 region: CASSALDSGYGYTF. The CDR3 region has the DNA TGTGCCAGCAGTGCATTGGACAGCGGCTATGGCTACACCTTC. This sequence joins TRBV28 and TRBJ1-2, with D maybe TRBD1 (6 bases). CDR3 length equals 14 residues. The V end was cut by 5 bases, the J end by 4 bases, with 14 bases between. The germline CDR1 and CDR2 sequences are MDHEN and SYDVKM.

This clone came up a few times. This same CDR3 is encoded by further DNA sequences in the sample. The rearrangement links TRBV4-3 to TRBJ2-3; a weak D match, TRBD2 (7 bases). Trimming stripped 0 bases from V and 2 bases from J, with 15 bases between. CDR1 is LGHNA, CDR2 YSLEER, per germline. The CDR3 covers 17 residues. In nucleotides, the CDR3 is TGCGCCAGCAGCCAAGAGGGAGGGGGGCCATCCACAGATACGCAGTATTTT. It is translated as CASSQEGGGPSTDTQYF.

By frequency in the sample, this clone is large. The genes are TRBV4-3 and TRBJ2-7; D is unresolved. The CDR3 extends over 15 amino acids. Germline lookup yields CDR1 LGHNA and CDR2 YSLEER. V was shortened by 0 bases and J by 9 bases, with 18 bases between the two germline ends. The CDR3, as DNA: TGCGCCAGCAGCCAAGACCACTACCAGTCCGGTGTGCAGTACTTC. It is translated as CASSQDHYQSGVQYF.

The gene calls are TRBV11-2 and TRBJ2-5; D perhaps matches TRBD2 (7 bases). V lost 3 bases and J 2 bases, leaving 13 bases between the germline ends. This CDR3 region has 15 residues. The V gene's germline CDR1 is SGHAT and CDR2 FQNNGV. CDR3 nucleotide sequence: TGTGCCAGCAGCTTGGGGGGGGGCCCTCAAGAGACCCAGTACTTC. Translating it yields CASSLGGGPQETQYF.

The gene calls are TRBV4-1 and TRBJ1-5, with D unresolved. The CDR3 loop spans 16 amino acids. Germline loops: CDR1 MGHRA, CDR2 YSYEKL. V shed 4 bases and J shed 4 bases, with 17 bases lying between them. The CDR3 protein is CASSPLMGNWNQPQHF. As DNA, the CDR3 is TGCGCCAGCAGCCCCCTGATGGGGAATTGGAATCAGCCCCAGCATTTT.

The rearrangement links TRBV7-2 to TRBJ2-3; the D is unclear. Germline lookup yields CDR1 SGHTA and CDR2 FQGNSA. This CDR3 has 11 amino acids. The ends were cut back, 3 bases at V and 4 bases at J, with 2 bases in the middle. This chain's CDR3 is CASSFSDTQYF. The CDR3 nucleotides are TGTGCCAGCAGCTTTTCAGATACGCAGTATTTT. Based on the CDR3 plus reference TRBV7-2 and TRBJ2-3, the full variable domain is GAGVSQSPSNKVTEKGKDVELRCDPISGHTALYWYRQSLGQGLEFLIYFQGNSAPDKSGLPSDRFSAERTGGSVSTLTIQRTQQEDSAVYLCASSFSDTQYFGPGTRLTVL.

This clone was picked up a small number of times. V gene TRBV21-1 combines with J gene TRBJ2-3; the DNA was not compared with TRBD2, the D call given in the table. TRBV21-1 is flagged as a pseudogene. The CDR3 contains 16 residues. CDR3 nucleotide sequence: TGTGCCCCCAGGGGGAGCGGGGGGCTAATCACAGATACGCAGTATTTT. It is translated as CAPRGSGGLITDTQYF.

This clone counts as medium-sized (0.01 to 0.1%). The chain recombines TRBV27 with TRBJ1-6; the D gene is possibly TRBD1 (6 bases). V was cut by 6 bases and J by 3 bases, with 15 bases left in between. Germline V CDR1 and CDR2: MNHEY, SMNVEV (reference sequence). CDR3 length equals 16 residues. The CDR3 reads CASSSLGTSYNSPLHF. The CDR3, as DNA: TGTGCCAGCAGCTCTCTCGGGACAAGCTATAATTCACCCCTCCACTTT.

The J gene is TRBJ2-5, the V gene TRBV9; D ambiguous. Germline values: CDR1 SGDLS, CDR2 YYNGEE. V was shortened by 0 bases and J by 4 bases, with 7 bases between the two germline ends. This CDR3 spans 13 amino acids. For the CDR3, the DNA is TGTGCCAGCAGCGTAGGTCTCTTAGAGACCCAGTACTTC. This gives the protein CASSVGLLETQYF.

The J gene is TRBJ2-7, the V gene TRBV7-8; no reliable D call. V lost 0 bases and J lost 4, with 10 bases in between. Per germline, CDR1 SGHVS and CDR2 FQNEAQ. This CDR3 spans 14 amino acids. The CDR3 DNA sequence: TGTGCCAGCAGCTTAGCGGACGCGCGGTACGAGCAGTACTTC. Translating gives CASSLADARYEQYF.

For the CDR3, the DNA is TGCAGCGTTGTACTAGGGAGTCGGGCTAATACGCAGTATTTT. Amino acids: CSVVLGSRANTQYF. The rearrangement uses TRBV29-1 and TRBJ2-3, with D tentatively TRBD2 (5 bases). This CDR3 region has 14 residues. V dropped 4 bases and J dropped 7 bases, with 18 bases sitting between them. Germline V gives CDR1 SQVTM, CDR2 ANQGSEA.

V gene TRBV6-5 combines with J gene TRBJ1-1, with TRBD1 matching 7 bases. Germline CDR1 and CDR2: MNHEY and SVGAGI. With 5 bases clipped from V and 4 bases from J, the junction kept 10 bases outside the gene matches. The CDR3 length is 15 residues. The CDR3 region has the DNA TGTGCCAGCAGTATCGAACCGGGACAGACCACTGAAGCTTTCTTT. Residues: CASSIEPGQTTEAFF.

The chain employs TRBV5-5 and TRBJ2-5; D is unresolved. The V and J ends lost 5 bases and 7 bases respectively, with 6 bases between them. The germline gives CDR1 SGHKS, CDR2 YYEKEE (reference sequence). The CDR3 has 10 residues. Here the CDR3 DNA reads TGTGCCAGCAGGCCCAGGACCCAGTACTTC. Translating it yields CASRPRTQYF.

Relative to its sample, this clone is medium-sized (0.01 to 0.1%). This chain connects TRBV7-6 to TRBJ1-1; tentatively, D is TRBD1 (5 bases). Per germline, CDR1 SGHVS and CDR2 FNYEAQ. V gave up 9 bases and J gave up 5 bases, with 16 bases separating them. The length of the CDR3 is 13 residues. The CDR3 reads CASLRQGGTEAFF. As DNA, the CDR3 is TGTGCCAGTTTGCGTCAGGGAGGGACTGAAGCTTTCTTT.

This chain connects TRBV12-3 or TRBV12-4 to TRBJ1-1; 8 bases agree with TRBD1. V dropped 6 bases and J dropped 5; count of bases not matched to a gene: 5. CDR3 length: 13 residues. CDR3 nucleotides: TGTGCCAGCAGGATGACAGGGGCGACTGAAGCTTTCTTT. It encodes CASRMTGATEAFF.

The chain recombines TRBV11-3 with TRBJ2-2; possibly TRBD1 or TRBD2 for D (5 bases each). This CDR3 is 14 amino acids long. CDR1 SGHNT and CDR2 YENEEA come from the germline V gene. Deletions cut 4 bases from V and 1 base from J, with 7 bases between. CDR3 nucleotides: TGTGCCAGCAGCTGGGACGGGAACACCGGGGAGCTGTTTTTT. This gives the protein CASSWDGNTGELFF.

This clone is categorized as medium-sized. The V and J genes are TRBV19 and TRBJ1-2, with D possibly matching TRBD1 (6 bases). CDR3 size: 13 residues. The V and J ends lost 4 bases and 9 bases respectively, with 15 bases between them. Germline V gene data show CDR1 as LNHDA and CDR2 as SQIVND (reference sequence). DNA of the CDR3: TGTGCCAGTAGTACACCGAACAGGGACCGCTACACCTTC. This codes for CASSTPNRDRYTF.

This clone is judged medium-sized. V and J are TRBV7-6 and TRBJ1-3; no clear D. This CDR3 has 12 amino acids. Trimming shortened V by 7 bases and J by 7 bases, and 11 bases separated the two germline ends. Germline V gene data show CDR1 as SGHVS and CDR2 as FNYEAQ. CDR3 protein: CASNHEWNTIYF. The DNA for the CDR3 is TGTGCCAGCAACCACGAGTGGAACACCATATATTTT.